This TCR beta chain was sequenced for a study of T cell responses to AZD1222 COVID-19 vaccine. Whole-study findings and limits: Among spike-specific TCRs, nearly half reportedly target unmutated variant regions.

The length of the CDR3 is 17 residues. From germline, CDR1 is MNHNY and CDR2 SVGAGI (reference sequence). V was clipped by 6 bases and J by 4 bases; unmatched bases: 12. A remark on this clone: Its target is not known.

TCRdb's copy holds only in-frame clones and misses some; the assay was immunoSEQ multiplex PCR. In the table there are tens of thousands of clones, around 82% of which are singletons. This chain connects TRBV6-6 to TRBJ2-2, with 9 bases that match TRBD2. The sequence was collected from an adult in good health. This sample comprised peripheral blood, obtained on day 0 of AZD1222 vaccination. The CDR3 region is CASSRRFLAGSTGELFF. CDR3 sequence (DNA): TGTGCCAGCAGCCGACGATTCCTAGCGGGAAGCACCGGGGAGCTGTTTTTT.